The 32 T cell receptor beta chains reported below all come from one sample, sequenced in a study of human thymus T cells. Sequencing used immunoSEQ multiplex PCR; TCRdb keeps in-frame clones, though not all of them. This table holds over 35,000 clones, over 85% found once. Specimen: blood. The receptors originated from a boy under three years old with a congenital heart defect but otherwise immunologically healthy.

The rearrangement uses TRBV11-2 and TRBJ2-1; D might be TRBD2 (5 bases). CDR1 SGHAT and CDR2 FQNNGV come from the germline V gene. The CDR3 is 16 amino acids. Trimming pared 3 bases from V and 0 bases from J, leaving 12 bases between. The chain's CDR3 is CASSFGGPSSYNEQFF. The DNA for the CDR3 is TGTGCCAGCAGCTTCGGAGGCCCGAGCTCCTACAATGAGCAGTTCTTC.

The chain couples TRBV7-2 to TRBJ2-2, with 7 bases fitting TRBD2. With 3 bases clipped from V and 2 bases from J, the junction kept 9 bases outside the gene matches. There are 17 residues in the CDR3. CDR1 is SGHTA and CDR2 is FQGNSA in the germline V gene. The CDR3 sequence is CASSFTPGLRNTGELFF. As DNA, the CDR3 is TGTGCCAGCAGCTTTACACCGGGACTAAGAAACACCGGGGAGCTGTTTTTT.

This chain joins TRBV6-4 and TRBJ2-2; D is unresolved. CDR3 length: 13 residues. The ends were cut back, 0 bases at V and 4 bases at J, with 3 bases in the middle. Germline CDR1 and CDR2: MRHNA and SNTAGT. CDR3 coding DNA: TGTGCCAGCAGTGACTCCACCACCGGGGAGCTGTTTTTT. Translated, it gives CASSDSTTGELFF.

The chain employs TRBV5-1 and TRBJ2-7; 8 bases align to TRBD1. V was pared by 2 bases and J by 5 bases, with 6 bases of the junction left unmatched. This CDR3 contains 14 residues. CDR1 SGHRS and CDR2 YFSETQ come from the germline V gene. Written as DNA, the CDR3 is TGCGCCAGCAGCTTTAGGACAGGGATACACGAGCAGTACTTC. Protein sequence: CASSFRTGIHEQYF.

The chain joins TRBV19 to TRBJ2-7; 7 bases are shared with TRBD1. Germline V gene data show CDR1 as LNHDA and CDR2 as SQIVND (reference sequence). The ends lost 5 bases at V and 12 bases at J; junction bases unmatched: 10. CDR3 length: 12 amino acids. The CDR3 region is CASSEDRSGGYF. The CDR3 coding sequence is TGTGCCAGTAGTGAGGACAGGTCCGGTGGGTACTTC.

V and J are TRBV6-6 and TRBJ2-3, with D possibly being TRBD1 or TRBD2 (6 bases each). This CDR3 has 16 amino acids. Trimming took off 2 bases at V and 2 bases at J, with 14 bases between the two ends. Looked up from germline, CDR1 is MNHNY and CDR2 is SVGAGI (reference sequence). The CDR3 DNA sequence: TGTGCCAGCAGTTACCTAGCGAGGGGGGCCACAGATACGCAGTATTTT. Encoded protein: CASSYLARGATDTQYF.

The chain joins TRBV9 to TRBJ1-1; TRBD1 aligns across 11 bases. The CDR3 runs 16 residues. The germline V gene encodes CDR1 SGDLS and CDR2 YYNGEE. Germline trimming cut 3 bases from V and 1 base from J; bases unmatched to any gene: 5. The chain's CDR3 is CASSEGTGGANTEAFF. In DNA, the CDR3 is TGTGCCAGCAGCGAGGGGACAGGGGGGGCGAACACTGAAGCTTTCTTT.

The chain couples TRBV5-6 to TRBJ2-5; D is unclear. This CDR3 contains 13 residues. Germline V gives CDR1 SGHDT, CDR2 YYEEEE. V lost 0 bases and J lost 5, with 8 bases in between. The CDR3 region is CASSLGPLETQYF. The CDR3 DNA is TGTGCCAGCAGCTTGGGGCCACTTGAGACCCAGTACTTC.

V is TRBV11-3 and J is TRBJ2-1; D unresolved. CDR1 and CDR2 from the germline V gene are SGHNT and YENEEA. The length of the CDR3 is 13 residues. Trimming removed 3 bases from V and 4 bases from J, with 7 bases in between. CDR3 nucleotides: TGTGCCAGCAGCTTGACGGTGTACAATGAGCAGTTCTTC. This translates into CASSLTVYNEQFF.

The rearrangement links TRBV29-1 to TRBJ1-1; D is possibly TRBD1 (5 bases). The V end was cut by 6 bases, the J end by 1 base, with 12 bases between. This CDR3 comprises 13 residues. CDR1 SQVTM and CDR2 ANQGSEA come from the germline V gene. The CDR3 here is CSVGPTANTEAFF. As DNA, the CDR3 is TGCAGCGTCGGACCGACAGCGAACACTGAAGCTTTCTTT.

V gene TRBV7-3 combines with J gene TRBJ2-7; D may be TRBD1 (6 bases). Germline V gives CDR1 SGHTA, CDR2 FQGTGA. The V end was cut by 4 bases, the J end by 5 bases, with 9 bases between. There are 12 residues in the CDR3. The CDR3 bases are TGTGCCAGCAGCTACACAGGGAACGAGCAGTACTTC. It is translated as CASSYTGNEQYF.

The chain carries TRBV6-5 and TRBJ1-1, with unresolved D. The CDR3 covers 11 residues. From germline, CDR1 is MNHEY and CDR2 SVGAGI. With 8 bases removed from V and 6 bases from J, the gap between germline ends came to 10 bases. The CDR3 region is CASGSFSEAFF. CDR3 in DNA: TGTGCCAGCGGCTCCTTCTCTGAAGCTTTCTTT.

This clone was found once. This chain joins TRBV27 and TRBJ2-2; D is unclear. This CDR3 is 16 amino acids long. CDR1 MNHEY and CDR2 SMNVEV come from the germline V gene (reference sequence). The V and J ends lost 5 bases and 1 base respectively, with 14 bases between them. CDR3 bases: TGTGCCAGCAGTCCCCGACTCAATGTGAACACCGGGGAGCTGTTTTTT. Protein product: CASSPRLNVNTGELFF.

The chain has TRBV2 and TRBJ1-2; no clear D. CDR1 SNHLY and CDR2 FYNNEI come from the germline V gene. Trimming cost V 7 bases and J 2 bases, with 14 bases left between them. The CDR3 has 14 residues. The CDR3 bases are TGTGCCAGCACCCTGGAAGCTCCGAACTATGGCTACACCTTC. It encodes CASTLEAPNYGYTF. Full variable domain (remainder filled in from reference TRBV2 and TRBJ1-2): EPEVTQTPSHQVTQMGQEVILRCVPISNHLYFYWYRQILGQKVEFLVSFYNNEISEKSEIFDDQFSVERPDGSNFTLKIRSTKLEDSAMYFCASTLEAPNYGYTFGSGTRLTVV.

The chain is built from TRBV5-1 and TRBJ2-3; TRBD2 is a possible D gene (6 bases). Trimming took 6 bases from V and 5 from J, leaving 16 bases between them. Germline-derived CDR1 and CDR2 are SGHRS and YFSETQ. CDR3 length equals 14 residues. The CDR3 sequence: CASMGGGARDTQYF. Here the CDR3 DNA reads TGCGCCAGCATGGGCGGCGGGGCTCGAGATACGCAGTATTTT.

This chain uses TRBV5-5 with TRBJ1-3; D gene unclear. The CDR3 length is 14 residues. Germline V gene lookup returns CDR1 SGHKS and CDR2 YYEKEE (reference sequence). Trimming took 0 bases from V and 0 from J, leaving 4 bases between them. The CDR3 DNA reads as TGTGCCAGCAGCTTGGGCAGCTCTGGAAACACCATATATTTT. Protein sequence: CASSLGSSGNTIYF.

The J gene is TRBJ1-1, the V gene TRBV11-2; TRBD1 agrees at 7 bases. CDR3 size: 15 residues. The junction had 13 bases not matched to a gene; V was cut back by 3 bases and J by 9 bases. Germline V gene sequence: CDR1 SGHAT, CDR2 FQNNGV. CDR3 nucleotides: TGTGCCAGCAGCTTGGGAACAGGGGCCCCGCGAAAAGCTTTCTTT. Translation: CASSLGTGAPRKAFF. The whole variable domain, remainder taken from reference TRBV11-2 and TRBJ1-1, is EAGVAQSPRYKIIEKRQSVAFWCNPISGHATLYWYQQILGQGPKLLIQFQNNGVVDDSQLPKDRFSAERLKGVDSTLKIQPAKLEDSAVYLCASSLGTGAPRKAFFGQGTRLTVV.

The chain combines TRBV5-1 with TRBJ2-6; the D call may be TRBD1 or TRBD2 (6 bases each). V gave up 0 bases and J gave up 12 bases, with 16 bases separating them. Germline CDR1 reads SGHRS; CDR2 reads YFSETQ. This CDR3 spans 15 amino acids. CDR3 bases: TGCGCCAGCAGCTTGGAGGGGGTTCTGGGAGGCGTCCTGACTTTC. Residues: CASSLEGVLGGVLTF.

The chain combines TRBV6-5 with TRBJ1-1; 8 bases map to TRBD1. CDR3 size: 15 residues. V trimming: 4 bases; J trimming: 3 bases; junction bases outside the gene matches: 7. Per the germline V gene, CDR1 is MNHEY and CDR2 is SVGAGI. The CDR3: CASSSRTGWDTEAFF. Here the CDR3 DNA reads TGTGCCAGCAGTTCCCGGACAGGGTGGGACACTGAAGCTTTCTTT.

V and J are TRBV5-1 and TRBJ2-3; D possibly uses TRBD1 or TRBD2 (5 bases each). Germline values: CDR1 SGHRS, CDR2 YFSETQ. CDR3 size: 16 residues. V shed 0 bases and J shed 1 base, with 12 bases lying between them. The CDR3 DNA follows: TGCGCCAGCAGCTTGGAGGGGAGCCGACGCACAGATACGCAGTATTTT. This translates into CASSLEGSRRTDTQYF.

The gene calls are TRBV30 and TRBJ2-5; D remains unclear. Germline CDR1 reads GTSNPN; CDR2 reads SVGIG (reference sequence). V was trimmed by 3 bases and J by 1 base, leaving 9 bases between them. CDR3 length: 13 amino acids. The CDR3 reads CAWRRLAQETQYF. In DNA form, the CDR3 reads TGTGCCTGGAGAAGACTCGCCCAAGAGACCCAGTACTTC.

This chain joins TRBV19 and TRBJ1-1; D remains unclear. Looked up from germline, CDR1 is LNHDA and CDR2 is SQIVND (reference sequence). The CDR3 loop spans 13 amino acids. V dropped 2 bases and J dropped 0 bases, with 4 bases sitting between them. The CDR3 DNA follows: TGTGCCAGTAGTATACAGGTGAACACTGAAGCTTTCTTT. Its translation: CASSIQVNTEAFF.

This chain joins TRBV7-9 and TRBJ2-1; possibly TRBD1 or TRBD2 for D (5 bases each). This CDR3 comprises 13 residues. V lost 0 bases and J 6 bases, leaving 6 bases between the germline ends. Per germline, CDR1 SEHNR and CDR2 FQNEAQ (reference sequence). The CDR3 spells CASSLAGTNEQFF. The CDR3 nucleotides are TGTGCCAGCAGCTTAGCGGGGACCAATGAGCAGTTCTTC.

This chain uses TRBV5-6 with TRBJ1-3, with no clear D. Germline CDR1 reads SGHDT; CDR2 reads YYEEEE. The CDR3 has 13 residues. The ends were cut back, 2 bases at V and 8 bases at J, with 11 bases in the middle. The chain's CDR3 is CASSFAGGYTIYF. The CDR3 DNA is TGTGCCAGCAGCTTTGCAGGAGGATACACCATATATTTT.

The rearrangement joins TRBV30 to TRBJ2-7; D remains ambiguous. The CDR3 contains 11 residues. The V end was cut by 2 bases, the J end by 2 bases, with 4 bases between. The V gene's germline CDR1 is GTSNPN and CDR2 SVGIG (reference sequence). CDR3 region: CAWSQTYEQYF. CDR3 in DNA: TGTGCCTGGAGTCAAACCTACGAGCAGTACTTC.

V usage is TRBV2 and J usage is TRBJ2-5; no reliable D call. Germline V lookup: CDR1 SNHLY, CDR2 FYNNEI. The CDR3 length is 13 residues. The V gene lost 5 bases and the J gene lost 0 bases, with 7 bases spanning the gap. The CDR3 here is CASSPWNQETQYF. CDR3 coding DNA: TGTGCCAGCAGTCCCTGGAACCAAGAGACCCAGTACTTC.

J is TRBJ2-3 and V is TRBV6-1; D ambiguous. Germline CDR1 reads MNHNS; CDR2 reads SASEGT. With 3 bases removed from V and 0 bases from J, the gap between germline ends came to 4 bases. This CDR3 is 13 amino acids long. In DNA form, the CDR3 reads TGTGCCAGCAGTGATGGCAGCACAGATACGCAGTATTTT. It translates to CASSDGSTDTQYF.

The chain carries TRBV10-3 and TRBJ1-6, with TRBD1 as a possible D gene (6 bases). The germline V and J ends were trimmed by 6 bases and 7 bases, with 16 bases remaining between them. The CDR3 runs 15 residues. Germline assignment: CDR1 ENHRY and CDR2 SYGVKD. This chain's CDR3 is CAISLLQGWNSPLHF. Written as DNA, the CDR3 is TGTGCCATCAGCCTCCTACAGGGCTGGAATTCACCCCTCCACTTT.

The V call is TRBV10-3, the J call TRBJ2-4, with 11 bases aligning to TRBD2. This CDR3 contains 15 residues. Germline trimming cut 3 bases from V and 8 bases from J; bases unmatched to any gene: 6. Looked up from germline, CDR1 is ENHRY and CDR2 is SYGVKD. The CDR3 DNA sequence: TGTGCCATCAGTGACATTAGCGGGGGGGCCGACATTCAGTACTTC. Protein product: CAISDISGGADIQYF.

The gene calls are TRBV30 and TRBJ1-3, with 9 bases lining up with TRBD1. The germline V gene encodes CDR1 GTSNPN and CDR2 SVGIG (reference sequence). This CDR3 comprises 14 residues. Trimming took 5 bases from V and 3 from J; bases not matched to a gene: 5. The CDR3 loop reads CAWQTGGDGNTIYF. The CDR3 nucleotides are TGTGCCTGGCAAACAGGGGGCGATGGAAACACCATATATTTT.

V gene TRBV5-3 combines with J gene TRBJ2-6, with a possible D match to TRBD1 (5 bases). TRBV5-3 is identified as an open reading frame with a role that is uncertain. The CDR3 sequence is 17 residues long. The germline V and J ends were trimmed by 0 bases and 2 bases, with 12 bases remaining between them. CDR3 in amino acids: CARSLDRPATGANVLTF. CDR3 bases: TGTGCCAGAAGCTTGGACAGGCCGGCGACTGGGGCCAACGTCCTGACTTTC.

This clone was recorded only once. V gene TRBV30 combines with J gene TRBJ1-2; D unclear. CDR1 GTSNPN and CDR2 SVGIG come from the germline V gene (reference sequence). This CDR3 region has 13 residues. Trimming cost V 3 bases and J 8 bases, with 16 bases left between them. The CDR3 bases are TGTGCCTGGAGGGAGGACGGTTGGCGGGGCTACACCTTC. Encoded protein: CAWREDGWRGYTF.